The 25 T cell receptor beta chains below all came from one sample that was sequenced in a study of T-cell memory formation after mild COVID-19. One entry per CDR3 protein results from TCRdb running MiXCR on the 5' RACE reads. The sample yields 550,000 to 600,000 distinct CDR3 sequences, roughly a fifth seen once. Sequenced sample: PBMCs or a T cell subset sorted from them (not recorded which). These TCRs come from an adult woman who had mild COVID-19 (a few samples of this study predate the infection). Cell type and time point are not known.

The chain recombines TRBV4-1 with TRBJ1-2, with a weak D call TRBD1 (5 bases). The V and J ends lost 1 base and 7 bases respectively, with 10 bases between them. Germline loops: CDR1 MGHRA, CDR2 YSYEKL. This CDR3 has 13 amino acids. The CDR3 protein is CASSQAGAGGYTF. The CDR3 bases are TGCGCCAGCAGCCAAGCTGGGGCAGGTGGCTACACCTTC.

The chain recombines TRBV2 with TRBJ2-7; 8 positions agree with TRBD2. The germline CDR1 and CDR2 sequences are SNHLY and FYNNEI. This CDR3 contains 15 residues. J was trimmed by 5 bases and V by 3 bases; bases with no gene match: 9. CDR3 loop: CASSDVAGSGDEQYF. CDR3 coding DNA: TGTGCCAGCAGTGATGTAGCGGGGAGTGGGGACGAGCAGTACTTC.

This sequence joins TRBV5-1 and TRBJ2-1; possible D gene TRBD2, 5 bases. Germline CDR1 reads SGHRS; CDR2 reads YFSETQ. The CDR3 is 13 amino acids. V lost 2 bases and J lost 5, with 8 bases in between. CDR3 protein: CASSFTGNNEQFF. The DNA for the CDR3 is TGCGCCAGCAGCTTTACGGGAAACAATGAGCAGTTCTTC.

This clonotype turned up a few times. This chain uses TRBV5-1 with TRBJ2-5, with 7 bases aligning to TRBD1. In germline, CDR1 is SGHRS, CDR2 YFSETQ. The CDR3 spans 15 residues. Trimming at V came to 4 bases and at J to 5 bases, leaving 11 bases not matched to a gene. The CDR3 DNA sequence: TGCGCCAGCAGCCCCGGGCGAGGGGGCGAGGAGACCCAGTACTTC. It specifies CASSPGRGGEETQYF.

J is TRBJ2-7 and V is TRBV7-9; D possibly corresponds to TRBD2 (6 bases). Trimming removed 5 bases from V and 3 bases from J, with 11 bases in between. The germline V gene has CDR1 SEHNR and CDR2 FQNEAQ (reference sequence). The CDR3 extends over 13 amino acids. The CDR3, as DNA: TGTGCCAGCAGCGGAGGGGCCGTCTACGAGCAGTACTTC. Its protein is CASSGGAVYEQYF.

In its sample, this clonotype was seen a few times. The V call is TRBV7-2, the J call TRBJ2-7; 12 positions match TRBD2. CDR3 size: 16 residues. The V gene end was trimmed by 5 bases and the J gene end by 2 bases; junction bases not matched to a gene: 7. Germline CDR1 and CDR2: SGHTA and FQGNSA. The CDR3 here is CASSGPGLAGTYEQYF. The CDR3 nucleotides are TGTGCCAGCAGCGGACCGGGACTAGCGGGTACCTACGAGCAGTACTTC.

The chain recombines TRBV7-6 with TRBJ2-1, with TRBD2 identical over 9 bases. Trimming took 5 bases from V and 2 from J; bases not matched to a gene: 7. Per germline, CDR1 SGHVS and CDR2 FNYEAQ. The CDR3 is 16 amino acids. The CDR3 nucleotides read TGTGCCAGCAGCCCTCGGGTAGCGGGGGCCTACAATGAGCAGTTCTTC. Encoded protein: CASSPRVAGAYNEQFF.

J is TRBJ1-2 and V is TRBV6-5, with D unclear. This CDR3 has 15 residues. The germline gives CDR1 MNHEY, CDR2 SVGAGI. The V gene lost 6 bases and the J gene lost 7 bases, with 21 bases spanning the gap. CDR3 amino acids: CASRTRQGPRFGYTF. CDR3 nucleotides: TGTGCCAGCAGAACCAGGCAAGGGCCTCGGTTTGGCTACACCTTC.

This chain connects TRBV7-3 to TRBJ2-1, with TRBD2 matching over 10 bases. The CDR3 totals 17 residues. V lost 1 base to trimming and J lost 4 bases; unmatched junction nucleotides: 7. Germline V gene data show CDR1 as SGHTA and CDR2 as FQGTGA. Here the CDR3 reads CASSLKWVAGGYNEQFF. In DNA, the CDR3 is TGTGCCAGCAGCTTAAAGTGGGTAGCGGGAGGTTACAATGAGCAGTTCTTC. Drawing the rest from reference TRBV7-3 and TRBJ2-1, the complete variable domain is GAGVSQTPSNKVTEKGKYVELRCDPISGHTALYWYRQSLGQGPEFLIYFQGTGAADDSGLPNDRFFAVRPEGSVSTLKIQRTERGDSAVYLCASSLKWVAGGYNEQFFGPGTRLTVL.

The chain carries TRBV19 and TRBJ2-1; D is unresolved. The CDR3 is made up of 13 amino acids. Trimming cost V 4 bases and J 6 bases, with 10 bases left between them. Looked up from germline, CDR1 is LNHDA and CDR2 is SQIVND (reference sequence). As DNA, the CDR3 is TGTGCCAGTAGTACTCTCGTAGTCAATGAGCAGTTCTTC. Amino acids: CASSTLVVNEQFF.

There are a few counts of this clonotype. The rearrangement uses TRBV20-1 and TRBJ1-2, with D possibly being TRBD1 (5 bases). Germline CDR1 reads DFQATT; CDR2 reads SNEGSKA (reference sequence). Trimming cost V 4 bases and J 7 bases, with 16 bases left between them. The length of the CDR3 is 13 residues. As DNA, the CDR3 is TGCAGTGCTACACAGGCCGCCGGGGGTGGCTACACCTTC. It encodes CSATQAAGGGYTF.

This clonotype was counted between two and nine times. The gene calls are TRBV5-5 and TRBJ1-1, with TRBD1 as a possible D gene (5 bases). Trimming cost V 3 bases and J 5 bases, with 17 bases left between them. CDR3 size: 15 residues. Germline CDR1 and CDR2: SGHKS and YYEKEE (reference sequence). For the CDR3, the DNA is TGTGCCAGCAGCTCCACCCGGGGGGTGAGGACTGAAGCTTTCTTT. It encodes CASSSTRGVRTEAFF.

CDR3 DNA: TGCGCCAGCAGCTTGGTCAAACAGGGGATCTATGAGCAGTTCTTC. This encodes CASSLVKQGIYEQFF. The chain uses TRBV5-1 and TRBJ2-1; 7 bases agree with TRBD1. The CDR3 totals 15 residues. Germline V lookup: CDR1 SGHRS, CDR2 YFSETQ. V was clipped by 0 bases and J by 8 bases; unmatched bases: 8.

This clonotype was counted a few times. V is TRBV12-3 or TRBV12-4 and J is TRBJ2-1, with D possibly being TRBD2 (6 bases). The CDR3 totals 14 residues. The V end lost 9 bases, the J end lost 4 bases, and 16 bases lay between the germline ends. DNA of the CDR3: TGTGCCAGTCCCACCCGGGACTCTTACAATGAGCAGTTCTTC. This translates into CASPTRDSYNEQFF.

The sample holds a few counts of this clonotype. The chain is built from TRBV7-8 and TRBJ2-4, with D perhaps assigned TRBD1 or TRBD2 (5 bases each). This CDR3 comprises 13 residues. Germline assignment: CDR1 SGHVS and CDR2 FQNEAQ. V lost 5 bases and J 8 bases, leaving 13 bases between the germline ends. CDR3 nucleotide sequence: TGTGCCAGCAGCCTCGGGGCCCAAGACATTCAGTACTTC. Protein sequence: CASSLGAQDIQYF.

The DNA for the CDR3 is TGTGCCAGCAGGGTAGCGGGAGTCGCGGGAGATACGCAGTATTTT. The encoded protein is CASRVAGVAGDTQYF. This chain joins TRBV7-2 and TRBJ2-3; 9 bases are shared with TRBD2. V lost 6 bases to trimming and J lost 5 bases; unmatched junction nucleotides: 9. The CDR3 sequence is 15 residues long. In germline, CDR1 is SGHTA, CDR2 FQGNSA.

Only a few counts were recorded for this clonotype. V is TRBV5-1 and J is TRBJ2-1, with 8 bases identical to TRBD2. CDR1 is SGHRS, CDR2 YFSETQ, per germline. The CDR3 sequence is 15 residues long. V lost 0 bases and J lost 4; bases outside the gene matches: 3. The CDR3 spells CASSLVVAGYNEQFF. The CDR3 nucleotides read TGCGCCAGCAGCTTGGTGGTAGCGGGGTACAATGAGCAGTTCTTC. Complete variable domain (other parts from reference TRBV5-1 and TRBJ2-1): KAGVTQTPRYLIKTRGQQVTLSCSPISGHRSVSWYQQTPGQGLQFLFEYFSETQRNKGNFPGRFSGRQFSNSRSEMNVSTLELGDSALYLCASSLVVAGYNEQFFGPGTRLTVL.

The rearrangement uses TRBV14 and TRBJ1-1; D unresolved. The CDR3 is 15 residues long. Trimming stripped 0 bases from V and 3 bases from J, with 11 bases between. Looked up from germline, CDR1 is SGHDN and CDR2 is FVKESK. CDR3 nucleotides: TGTGCCAGCAGCCAAGATGTGCCGGCGTACACTGAAGCTTTCTTT. This encodes CASSQDVPAYTEAFF.

This clonotype was counted only a few times. V is TRBV6-2 or TRBV6-3 and J is TRBJ2-7, with D possibly being TRBD2 (6 bases). CDR3 length: 16 residues. CDR1 and CDR2 from the germline V gene are MNHEY and SVGEGT. V lost 2 bases and J 0 bases, leaving 14 bases between the germline ends. The CDR3 DNA sequence: TGTGCCAGCAGTTACGGAGGGCAGGCCGTCTCCTACGAGCAGTACTTC. Protein: CASSYGGQAVSYEQYF.

V usage is TRBV30 and J usage is TRBJ2-3; D is ambiguous. CDR1 and CDR2 (germline): GTSNPN, SVGIG (reference sequence). The length of the CDR3 is 12 residues. Trimming cost V 0 bases and J 4 bases, with 5 bases left between them. The CDR3 coding sequence is TGTGCCTGGAGTGTTCTGGCAGATACGCAGTATTTT. Amino acids: CAWSVLADTQYF. The full variable domain, with the rest looked up from reference TRBV30 and TRBJ2-3, is SQTIHQWPATLVQPVGSPLSLECTVEGTSNPNLYWYRQAAGRGLQLLFYSVGIGQISSEVPQNLSASRPQDRQFILSSKKLLLSDSGFYLCAWSVLADTQYFGPGTRLTVL.

This clonotype showed up just a few times. This chain uses TRBV15 with TRBJ2-4; tentatively, D is TRBD2 (5 bases). The V gene lost 8 bases and the J gene lost 8 bases, with 22 bases spanning the gap. This CDR3 has 15 residues. Looked up from germline, CDR1 is LNHNV and CDR2 is YYDKDF (reference sequence). CDR3 sequence reads: CATSETITLVDIQYF. The CDR3 DNA follows: TGTGCCACCTCGGAGACTATAACCCTCGTGGACATTCAGTACTTC.

The chain couples TRBV15 to TRBJ1-1, with no clear D. There are 19 residues in the CDR3. V was cut by 0 bases and J by 1 base, with 21 bases left in between. Looked up from germline, CDR1 is LNHNV and CDR2 is YYDKDF (reference sequence). The CDR3 DNA reads as TGTGCCACCAGCAGAGAGATCTTACGTCCGGGGATAGGGAACACTGAAGCTTTCTTT. Amino acids: CATSREILRPGIGNTEAFF.

The chain has TRBV5-5 and TRBJ2-5; 7 bases are a match to TRBD2. The CDR3 is 15 residues long. The V gene end was trimmed by 4 bases and the J gene end by 9 bases; junction bases not matched to a gene: 15. Germline CDR1 SGHKS, CDR2 YYEKEE (reference sequence). The CDR3 DNA sequence: TGTGCCAGCAGCCCCCTGGTTGGGGGGGAAGGGGCCCAGTACTTC. It yields the protein CASSPLVGGEGAQYF.

In its sample, this clonotype was seen a few times. V gene TRBV27 combines with J gene TRBJ2-1, with D tentatively TRBD1 (5 bases). Germline V gene data show CDR1 as MNHEY and CDR2 as SMNVEV (reference sequence). The CDR3 is made up of 14 amino acids. Trimming shortened V by 5 bases and J by 2 bases, and 10 bases separated the two germline ends. The CDR3 here is CASSGVGPYNEQFF. CDR3 nucleotides: TGTGCCAGCAGTGGTGTGGGGCCCTACAATGAGCAGTTCTTC.

This clonotype has only a few counts. This chain joins TRBV6-4 and TRBJ2-5; D unresolved. The germline V gene encodes CDR1 MRHNA and CDR2 SNTAGT. Trimming took 7 bases from V and 5 from J, leaving 8 bases between them. This CDR3 contains 11 residues. The CDR3: CASKNVETQYF. The CDR3 DNA is TGTGCCAGCAAGAATGTGGAGACCCAGTACTTC.